Below, 14 T cell receptor beta chains from the same sample are listed, as sequenced in a study of identical twins. TCRdb re-analysed the 5' RACE reads in MiXCR, keeping a single row per CDR3 protein. The sample records 260,000 or so distinct CDR3 sequences, 6% to 8.5% being singletons. The data also belong to a second study, concerning yellow fever vaccine responses in identical twins.

Sequencing was carried out using CD8+ T cells sorted from blood. The receptors here all came from a woman aged 18-35 years in good health.

This clonotype has ten or more counts. The chain joins TRBV20-1 to TRBJ2-4, with D possibly matching TRBD1 (5 bases). The ends were cut back, 3 bases at V and 3 bases at J, with 12 bases in the middle. Germline-derived CDR1 and CDR2 are DFQATT and SNEGSKA (reference sequence). The CDR3 runs 14 residues. In DNA form, the CDR3 reads TGCAGTGCTAGCCTCAGGGAAGGCAAAAACATTCAGTACTTC. Encoded protein: CSASLREGKNIQYF.

Only a few counts were recorded for this clonotype. The chain employs TRBV6-1 and TRBJ2-1; a possible D gene is TRBD1 (6 bases). CDR1 is MNHNS, CDR2 SASEGT, per germline. V lost 5 bases and J lost 4, with 18 bases in between. The CDR3 contains 16 residues. As DNA, the CDR3 is TGTGCCAGCAGTCCCCTGACAGGAAAATTATACAATGAGCAGTTCTTC. The encoded protein is CASSPLTGKLYNEQFF.

This clonotype was found many times. The V call is TRBV4-2, the J call TRBJ2-1; D ambiguous. Germline V gene sequence: CDR1 LGHNA, CDR2 YNFKEQ. This CDR3 comprises 16 residues. The V end was cut by 0 bases, the J end by 1 base, with 10 bases between. As DNA, the CDR3 is TGTGCCAGCAGCCAAGACCTAATGGATTCCTACAATGAGCAGTTCTTC. This encodes CASSQDLMDSYNEQFF.

This clonotype was recorded many times. V is TRBV28 and J is TRBJ2-6, with a tentative D call TRBD2 (6 bases). Trimming left V 1 base short and J 2 bases short, with 27 bases between. This CDR3 has 22 residues. CDR1 MDHEN and CDR2 SYDVKM come from the germline V gene. CDR3 sequence reads: CASSLSASRGSQKETGANVLTF. DNA of the CDR3: TGTGCCAGCAGTTTATCTGCATCCCGGGGGAGCCAAAAGGAAACTGGGGCCAACGTCCTGACTTTC.

The V gene is TRBV10-2, the J gene TRBJ2-1; the match to TRBD1 covers 8 bases. The CDR3 length is 14 residues. Germline CDR1 WSHSY, CDR2 SAAADI. J gave up 10 bases and V 0 bases, and 5 bases lay outside the gene matches. CDR3 DNA sequence: TGCGCCAGCAGTGAGTCCCGGGACAGGAACGAGCAGTTCTTC. Translated, it gives CASSESRDRNEQFF.

This clonotype was observed a few times. The chain uses TRBV6-4 and TRBJ2-2; a possible D gene is TRBD2 (5 bases). Germline V gene sequence: CDR1 MRHNA, CDR2 SNTAGT. The ends were cut back, 7 bases at V and 0 bases at J, with 15 bases in the middle. The CDR3 runs 16 residues. Here the CDR3 reads CASTTGEGSNTGELFF. CDR3 DNA sequence: TGTGCCAGCACCACGGGTGAGGGATCGAACACCGGGGAGCTGTTTTTT.

This clonotype was detected many times. This rearrangement joins TRBV7-9 to TRBJ2-1; possible D gene TRBD2, 5 bases. Germline V gives CDR1 SEHNR, CDR2 FQNEAQ (reference sequence). This CDR3 is 13 amino acids long. The V and J ends lost 1 base and 7 bases respectively, with 8 bases between them. As DNA, the CDR3 is TGTGCCAGCAGCTTAGATCCGGGAAATGAGCAGTTCTTC. Its translation is CASSLDPGNEQFF.

This clonotype has a count of ten or more. The CDR3 spells CASSLQGEETQYF. CDR3 in DNA: TGTGCCAGCAGCTTACAGGGAGAAGAGACCCAGTACTTC. This chain connects TRBV11-2 to TRBJ2-5; D might be TRBD1 or TRBD2, each matching 5 bases. V lost 2 bases and J lost 3, with 7 bases in between. In germline, CDR1 is SGHAT, CDR2 FQNNGV. This CDR3 contains 13 residues.

This clonotype appeared many times. The gene calls are TRBV20-1 and TRBJ2-3; 10 bases align to TRBD2. Trimming removed 3 bases from V and 3 bases from J; junction bases left unmatched: 15. Germline CDR1 DFQATT, CDR2 SNEGSKA (reference sequence). CDR3 length: 18 residues. Written as DNA, the CDR3 is TGCAGTGCTAGTACGGTAACTAGCGGGGAGGTTTGGACAGATACGCAGTATTTT. Its protein product is CSASTVTSGEVWTDTQYF.

This clonotype was counted at least ten times. The rearrangement uses TRBV4-1 and TRBJ2-7; 14 bases fit TRBD2. This CDR3 is built from 17 residues. Germline CDR1 and CDR2: MGHRA and YSYEKL. V lost 3 bases to trimming and J lost 3 bases; unmatched junction nucleotides: 7. DNA for the CDR3: TGCGCCAGCAGCCAGACTCCGGGACTAGCGGGAGTCTACGAGCAGTACTTC. Its protein product is CASSQTPGLAGVYEQYF.

This clonotype was counted at least ten times. The V and J genes are TRBV28 and TRBJ2-3; D call uncertain. Germline V gene sequence: CDR1 MDHEN, CDR2 SYDVKM. Between the trimmed V and J ends, which lost 2 bases and 5 bases, there was a span of 8 bases. This CDR3 spans 13 amino acids. CDR3 DNA sequence: TGTGCCAGCAGTTTACCCCTCGGAGATACGCAGTATTTT. Amino acid sequence: CASSLPLGDTQYF.

This clonotype was seen ten or more times. The chain employs TRBV12-3 or TRBV12-4 and TRBJ2-5; TRBD2 agrees at 9 bases. The V gene end was trimmed by 8 bases and the J gene end by 5 bases; junction bases not matched to a gene: 12. This CDR3 is 15 amino acids long. This CDR3 is CASRPSSGRRETQYF. In DNA, the CDR3 is TGTGCCAGCCGCCCCTCCAGCGGGAGGAGGGAGACCCAGTACTTC.

The chain couples TRBV4-2 to TRBJ2-1, with 10 positions matching TRBD2. The CDR3 is 15 amino acids. The V gene end was trimmed by 1 base and the J gene end by 8 bases; junction bases not matched to a gene: 5. Germline assignment: CDR1 LGHNA and CDR2 YNFKEQ. DNA of the CDR3: TGTGCCAGCAGCCAAGCAGCGGGGGGGTCCTATGAGCAGTTCTTC. Protein sequence: CASSQAAGGSYEQFF.

This rearrangement joins TRBV28 to TRBJ1-6; D unclear. CDR1 is MDHEN, CDR2 SYDVKM, per germline. V dropped 7 bases and J dropped 3 bases, with 10 bases sitting between them. The CDR3 length is 14 residues. The CDR3 here is CASKDRDYNSPLHF. Written as DNA, the CDR3 is TGTGCCAGCAAGGATCGGGACTATAATTCACCCCTCCACTTT. Combining the CDR3 with reference TRBV28 and TRBJ1-6 gives the whole variable domain DVKVTQSSRYLVKRTGEKVFLECVQDMDHENMFWYRQDPGLGLRLIYFSYDVKMKEKGDIPEGYSVSREKKERFSLILESASTNQTSMYLCASKDRDYNSPLHFGNGTRLTVT.